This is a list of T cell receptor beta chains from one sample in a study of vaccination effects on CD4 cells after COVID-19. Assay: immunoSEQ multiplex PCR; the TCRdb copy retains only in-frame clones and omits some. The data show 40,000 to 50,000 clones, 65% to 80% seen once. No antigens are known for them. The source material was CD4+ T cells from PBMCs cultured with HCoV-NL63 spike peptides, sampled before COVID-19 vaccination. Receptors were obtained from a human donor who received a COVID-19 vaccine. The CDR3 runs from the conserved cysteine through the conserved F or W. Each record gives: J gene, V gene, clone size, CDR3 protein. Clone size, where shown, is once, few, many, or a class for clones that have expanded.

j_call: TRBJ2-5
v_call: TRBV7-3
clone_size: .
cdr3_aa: CASSLTTQETQYF

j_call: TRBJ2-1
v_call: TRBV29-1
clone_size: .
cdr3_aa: CSPRRWTGVDEQFF

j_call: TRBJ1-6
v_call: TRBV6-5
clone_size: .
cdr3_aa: CASTAGPYNSPLHF

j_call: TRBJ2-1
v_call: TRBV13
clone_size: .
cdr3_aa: CASSLGPRYNEQFF

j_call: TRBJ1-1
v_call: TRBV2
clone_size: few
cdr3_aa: CASSEALRGDRAFF

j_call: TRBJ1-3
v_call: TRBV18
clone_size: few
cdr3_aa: CASSPDGNTIYF

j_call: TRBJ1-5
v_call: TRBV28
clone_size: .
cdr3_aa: CATEGRAGQPQHF

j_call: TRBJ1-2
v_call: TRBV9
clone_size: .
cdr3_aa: CASSPPGGLGGYTF

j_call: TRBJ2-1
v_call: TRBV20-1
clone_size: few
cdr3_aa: CSAPSYNEQFF

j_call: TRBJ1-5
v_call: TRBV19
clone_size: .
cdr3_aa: CASSIGGYQGNQPQHF

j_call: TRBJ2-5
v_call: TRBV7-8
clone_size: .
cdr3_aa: CASSLRQGGRGETQYF

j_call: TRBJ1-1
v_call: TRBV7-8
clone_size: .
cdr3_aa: CASSFRQVRNTEAFF

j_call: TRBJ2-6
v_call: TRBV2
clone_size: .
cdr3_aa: CASSLETGAGANVLTF

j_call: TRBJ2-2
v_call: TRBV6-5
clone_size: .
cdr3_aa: CASCHDAGELFF

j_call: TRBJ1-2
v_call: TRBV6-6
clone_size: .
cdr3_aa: CASSPQGSYGYTF

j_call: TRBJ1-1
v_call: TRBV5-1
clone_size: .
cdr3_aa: CASSSGTGMNTEAFF

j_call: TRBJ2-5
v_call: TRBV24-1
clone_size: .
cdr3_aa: CATSDPTGRETQYF

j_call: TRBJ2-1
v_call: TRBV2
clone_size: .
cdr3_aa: CASIPSGGAGEQFF

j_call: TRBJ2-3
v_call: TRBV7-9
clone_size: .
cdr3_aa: CASIRWGSGDTQYF

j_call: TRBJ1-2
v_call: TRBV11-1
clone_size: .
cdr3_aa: CASGTYRGREGYTF

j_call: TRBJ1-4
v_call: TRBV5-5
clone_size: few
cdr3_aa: CASSLGFDRGAEKLFF

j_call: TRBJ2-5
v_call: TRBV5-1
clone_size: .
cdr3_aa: CASTDGGGSWETQYF

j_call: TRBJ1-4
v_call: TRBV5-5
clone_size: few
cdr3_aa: CASSSTGGAYEKLFF

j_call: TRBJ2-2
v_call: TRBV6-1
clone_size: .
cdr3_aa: CASSELPTITGELFF

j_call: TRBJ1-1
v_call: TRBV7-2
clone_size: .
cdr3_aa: CASSPYNTEAFF

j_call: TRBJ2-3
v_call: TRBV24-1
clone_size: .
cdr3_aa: CATSGRGDTQYF

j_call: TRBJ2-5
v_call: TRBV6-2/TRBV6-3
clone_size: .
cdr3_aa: CASSYPGTLEETQYF

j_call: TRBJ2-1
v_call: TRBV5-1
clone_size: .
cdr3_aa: CASSYRGLAGNNEQFF

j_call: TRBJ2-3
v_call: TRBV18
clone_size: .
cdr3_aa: CASSEGDPRRGTDTQYF

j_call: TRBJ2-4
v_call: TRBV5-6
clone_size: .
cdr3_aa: CASRGHRADKNIQYF

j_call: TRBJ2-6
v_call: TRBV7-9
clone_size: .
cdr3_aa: CASSSDRVSGANVLTF

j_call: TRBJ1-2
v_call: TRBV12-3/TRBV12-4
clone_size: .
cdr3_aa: CASSPGGYGYTF

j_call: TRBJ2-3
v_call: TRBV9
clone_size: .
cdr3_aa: CASSPGPSTATDTQYF

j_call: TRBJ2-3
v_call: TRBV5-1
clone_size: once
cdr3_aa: CASSLADTQYF

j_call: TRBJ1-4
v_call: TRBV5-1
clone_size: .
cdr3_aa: CASSSGVHNEKLFF

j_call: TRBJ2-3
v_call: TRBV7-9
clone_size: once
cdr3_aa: CASSLAGQSTDTQYF

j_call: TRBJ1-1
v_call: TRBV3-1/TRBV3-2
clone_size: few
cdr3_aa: CASSQRQGMNTEAFF

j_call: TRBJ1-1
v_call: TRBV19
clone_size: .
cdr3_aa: CASSWDRNTEAFF

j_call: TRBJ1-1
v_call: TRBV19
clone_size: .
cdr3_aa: CASSMWGMDTEAFF

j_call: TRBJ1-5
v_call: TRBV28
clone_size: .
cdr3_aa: CASSFADSSNQPQHF

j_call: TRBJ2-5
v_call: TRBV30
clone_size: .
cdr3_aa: CAWSVRQGSQETQYF

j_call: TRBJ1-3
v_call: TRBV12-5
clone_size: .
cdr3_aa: CASGRDGSSPSSGNTIYF

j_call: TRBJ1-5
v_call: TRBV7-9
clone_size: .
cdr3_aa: CASSLLPQHF

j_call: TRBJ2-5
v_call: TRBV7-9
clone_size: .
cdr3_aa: CASRVTGQGETQYF

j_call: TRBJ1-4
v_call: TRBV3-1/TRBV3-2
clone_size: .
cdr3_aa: CASSQTSYRDADEKLFF

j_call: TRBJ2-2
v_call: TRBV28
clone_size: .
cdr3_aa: CASSFAGSGELFF

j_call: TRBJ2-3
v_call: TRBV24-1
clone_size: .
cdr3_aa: CATSDPRGSGGTDTQYF

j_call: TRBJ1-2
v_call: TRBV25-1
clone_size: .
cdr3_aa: CASSPAGGSGYTF

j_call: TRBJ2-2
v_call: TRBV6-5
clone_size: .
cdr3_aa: CASSYLGGLTGELFF

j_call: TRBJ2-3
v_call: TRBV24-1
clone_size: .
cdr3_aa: CATSDRRQGPTDTQYF

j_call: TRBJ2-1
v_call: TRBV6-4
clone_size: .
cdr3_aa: CATSDRGGDEQFF

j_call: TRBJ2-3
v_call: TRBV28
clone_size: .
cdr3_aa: CASSLLAGANTQYF

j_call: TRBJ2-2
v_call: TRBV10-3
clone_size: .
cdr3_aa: CAIMSGRSNTGELFF

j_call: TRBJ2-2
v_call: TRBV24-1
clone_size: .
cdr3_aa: CATRDPNTGELFF

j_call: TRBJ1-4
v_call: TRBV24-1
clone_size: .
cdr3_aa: CAIQKTTNEKLFF

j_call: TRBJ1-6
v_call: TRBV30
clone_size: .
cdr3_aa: CAWSVEGSYNSPLHF

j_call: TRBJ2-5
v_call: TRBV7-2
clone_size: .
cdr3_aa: CASSFKYGVQETQYF

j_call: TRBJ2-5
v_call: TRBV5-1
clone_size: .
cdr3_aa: CASSLGGHPSQETQYF